The 28 T cell receptor beta chains listed next were all sequenced from one sample in a study of T-cell reconstitution after alpha-beta-depleted transplantation in children. Unique molecular identifiers were incorporated during preparation of the TCRbeta library. One entry per CDR3 protein, called by TCRdb with MiXCR from the PCR reads. This table holds about 78,000 distinct CDR3 sequences, roughly 14% found once. Sequencing used PBMCs, mostly from graft donor cells, obtained 180 days after TCRalphabeta/CD19-depleted stem cell transplant. These receptor sequences come from a male patient between 2 and 10 years old who had a stem cell transplant for acute lymphoblastic leukemia, so the T cells may come from the graft donor.

This clonotype came up a few times. J is TRBJ2-4 and V is TRBV12-3 or TRBV12-4, with D unclear. The CDR3 loop spans 14 amino acids. V lost 2 bases to trimming and J lost 9 bases, with 14 bases between them. For the CDR3, the DNA is TGTGCCAGCAGTTTAAAGGACCCATGGAGCATTCAGTACTTC. It is translated as CASSLKDPWSIQYF.

This chain uses TRBV5-1 with TRBJ2-3; D unclear. Germline-derived CDR1 and CDR2 are SGHRS and YFSETQ. V lost 0 bases and J lost 0, with 11 bases in between. The CDR3 covers 16 residues. In nucleotides, the CDR3 is TGCGCCAGCAGCTTGGCCCTCCTTATTAGCACAGATACGCAGTATTTT. As protein: CASSLALLISTDTQYF.

The chain combines TRBV29-1 with TRBJ2-5; D gene ambiguous. V was trimmed by 3 bases and J by 3 bases, leaving 8 bases between them. CDR3 length: 12 amino acids. In germline, CDR1 is SQVTM, CDR2 ANQGSEA. CDR3 in amino acids: CSVEWVEETQYF. The DNA for the CDR3 is TGCAGCGTTGAGTGGGTGGAAGAGACCCAGTACTTC. The entire variable domain, with the rest obtained from reference TRBV29-1 and TRBJ2-5, is as follows: SAVISQKPSRDICQRGTSLTIQCQVDSQVTMMFWYRQQPGQSLTLIATANQGSEATYESGFVIDKFPISRPNLTFSTLTVSNMSPEDSSIYLCSVEWVEETQYFGPGTRLLVL.

The genes are TRBV6-1 and TRBJ2-1, with TRBD2 matching over 7 bases. Germline CDR1 MNHNS, CDR2 SASEGT. The CDR3 sequence is 14 residues long. V was clipped by 3 bases and J by 6 bases; unmatched bases: 5. CDR3 loop: CASSERASGNEQFF. The CDR3 DNA is TGTGCCAGCAGTGAGCGGGCTAGCGGCAATGAGCAGTTCTTC.

This clonotype has more than one count but fewer than ten. CDR3 amino acids: CASSPGQAHNSPLHF. In nucleotides, the CDR3 is TGTGCCAGCTCACCGGGACAGGCCCACAATTCACCCCTCCACTTT. The chain is built from TRBV18 and TRBJ1-6, with 8 bases fitting TRBD1. Unmatched junction bases numbered 5, after V lost 3 bases and J lost 7 bases. The germline V gene encodes CDR1 KGHSH and CDR2 LQKENI. CDR3 length equals 15 residues.

The rearrangement links TRBV4-3 to TRBJ2-7; D might be TRBD1 (6 bases). Trimming pared 3 bases from V and 1 base from J, leaving 13 bases between. Germline CDR1 reads LGHNA; CDR2 reads YSLEER. The length of the CDR3 is 15 residues. DNA for the CDR3: TGCGCCAGCAGCCAGAACCCCGGGACATCCTACGAGCAGTACTTC. Amino acid sequence: CASSQNPGTSYEQYF.

This clonotype was observed at least ten times. The genes are TRBV7-2 and TRBJ2-7, with D perhaps given as TRBD1 or TRBD2 (5 bases each). V was clipped by 5 bases and J by 1 base, with 9 bases between them. The germline V gene has CDR1 SGHTA and CDR2 FQGNSA. CDR3 length: 13 amino acids. Written as DNA, the CDR3 is TGTGCCAGCAGCGAGGGACCATCCTACGAGCAGTACTTC. Translated: CASSEGPSYEQYF.

This clonotype appeared a few times. The V gene is TRBV4-2, the J gene TRBJ2-5; TRBD2 agrees at 15 bases. The CDR3 is 17 residues long. CDR1 and CDR2 (germline): LGHNA, YNFKEQ. V lost 4 bases, J lost 3 bases, and 6 bases stayed unmatched. In DNA form, the CDR3 reads TGTGCCAGCAGCCCTCGGACTAGCGGGAGGGCCGAAGAGACCCAGTACTTC. Translation: CASSPRTSGRAEETQYF.

This clonotype was counted a few times. CDR3 nucleotides: TGTGCCAGCAGTTCCAGGGAGGTTCCGGTCGAGCAGTACTTC. It yields the protein CASSSREVPVEQYF. The chain couples TRBV27 to TRBJ2-7; D possibly corresponds to TRBD2 (6 bases). V dropped 4 bases and J dropped 6 bases, with 16 bases sitting between them. Germline V gene sequence: CDR1 MNHEY, CDR2 SMNVEV (reference sequence). The CDR3 has 14 residues.

In its sample, this clonotype was seen many times. The chain recombines TRBV7-2 with TRBJ1-2; 7 bases line up with TRBD1. CDR3 size: 12 residues. V trimming: 6 bases; J trimming: 5 bases; junction bases outside the gene matches: 3. The V gene's germline CDR1 is SGHTA and CDR2 FQGNSA. CDR3 region: CASSSQGYGYTF. In DNA, the CDR3 is TGTGCCAGCAGTTCACAGGGGTATGGCTACACCTTC.

This clonotype was observed a handful of times. The V call is TRBV5-1, the J call TRBJ2-3, with 7 bases matching TRBD2. Trimming took 3 bases from V and 6 from J; bases not matched to a gene: 10. The CDR3 covers 15 residues. Germline loops: CDR1 SGHRS, CDR2 YFSETQ. The CDR3, as DNA: TGCGCCAGCAGCTCCGACGGGGAGGGCTCGGATACGCAGTATTTT. Translating it yields CASSSDGEGSDTQYF.

The rearrangement uses TRBV6-1 and TRBJ2-2, with 11 bases lining up with TRBD2. The J segment lost 6 bases and the V segment lost 4 bases, leaving 4 bases of the junction unmatched. Germline CDR1 reads MNHNS; CDR2 reads SASEGT. The CDR3 totals 15 residues. The CDR3 coding sequence is TGTGCCAGCAGTGCCTTAGCGGGGGGGCCCGGGGAGCTGTTTTTT. Its protein is CASSALAGGPGELFF.

The chain couples TRBV9 to TRBJ1-2; tentative D call: TRBD1 (5 bases). Germline V gene lookup returns CDR1 SGDLS and CDR2 YYNGEE. The CDR3 covers 11 residues. The V end lost 8 bases, the J end lost 5 bases, and 10 bases lay between the germline ends. This CDR3 reads CASGGGYGYTF. Written as DNA, the CDR3 is TGTGCCAGTGGGGGAGGGTATGGCTACACCTTC.

The chain is built from TRBV18 and TRBJ2-3; the match to TRBD1 covers 8 bases. Trimming took 6 bases from V and 5 from J; bases not matched to a gene: 7. The CDR3 sequence is 14 residues long. CDR1 and CDR2 from the germline V gene are KGHSH and LQKENI. The CDR3 bases are TGTGCCAGCTCGCCTAGGACAGGGAAAGATACGCAGTATTTT. This sequence encodes CASSPRTGKDTQYF.

This clonotype was observed many times. V is TRBV5-1 and J is TRBJ1-2, with D possibly TRBD1 on 6 matching bases. In germline, CDR1 is SGHRS, CDR2 YFSETQ. This CDR3 has 15 residues. Trimming removed 5 bases at V and 0 bases at J, with 14 bases between. The CDR3 region has the DNA TGCGCCAGCAGGGCGGGACACACAACTAACTATGGCTACACCTTC. It encodes CASRAGHTTNYGYTF.

This clonotype was observed a few times. This chain joins TRBV6-1 and TRBJ2-5; 10 bases line up with TRBD1. The V gene end was trimmed by 8 bases and the J gene end by 5 bases; junction bases not matched to a gene: 11. CDR1 is MNHNS, CDR2 SASEGT, per germline. This CDR3 has 15 residues. The CDR3 loop reads CASALRQGARETQYF. The CDR3 nucleotides are TGTGCCAGCGCGCTAAGACAGGGGGCTCGGGAGACCCAGTACTTC.

This clonotype was recorded a few times. J is TRBJ2-1 and V is TRBV24-1; TRBD1 agrees at 8 bases. CDR1 is KGHDR and CDR2 is SFDVKD in the germline V gene. V was pared by 6 bases and J by 0 bases, with 9 bases of the junction left unmatched. The CDR3 is 17 amino acids. CDR3 nucleotides: TGTGCCACCAGTCGAGCAGGGGGCCCTAGCTCCTACAATGAGCAGTTCTTC. It is translated as CATSRAGGPSSYNEQFF.

The gene calls are TRBV7-2 and TRBJ2-3, with D perhaps matching TRBD2 (6 bases). Germline lookup yields CDR1 SGHTA and CDR2 FQGNSA. The CDR3 has 15 amino acids. Trimming took off 2 bases at V and 2 bases at J, with 11 bases between the two ends. The CDR3 here is CASSLRGSLTDTQYF. In DNA form, the CDR3 reads TGTGCCAGCAGCTTACGGGGGTCACTCACAGATACGCAGTATTTT.

This chain links TRBV5-6 with TRBJ2-1, with D unclear. The CDR3 extends over 13 amino acids. V was shortened by 4 bases and J by 2 bases, with 7 bases between the two germline ends. Germline V lookup: CDR1 SGHDT, CDR2 YYEEEE. The CDR3 reads CASSTSPYNEQFF. In nucleotides, the CDR3 is TGTGCCAGCAGCACGAGTCCCTACAATGAGCAGTTCTTC.

This clonotype has just a few counts. The germline gene is not matched at one end of the junction; a read error may be the cause. The rearrangement links TRBV6-2 or TRBV6-3 to TRBJ2-1; D is unclear. The CDR3 loop spans 11 amino acids. Germline CDR1 and CDR2: MNHEY and SVGEGT. The CDR3 DNA reads as TGTGCCAGCAGTGACGGGCCTAGGCACGATTTC. Amino acid sequence: CASSDGPRHDF.

This chain links TRBV6-5 with TRBJ1-6; D not resolved. CDR1 and CDR2 from the germline V gene are MNHEY and SVGAGI. V was pared by 6 bases and J by 14 bases, with 14 bases between. This CDR3 comprises 12 residues. In DNA form, the CDR3 reads TGTGCCAGCAGCCGGAACAGACGAACCCTCCACTTT. Translating it yields CASSRNRRTLHF.

Ten or more counts support this clonotype. The gene calls are TRBV27 and TRBJ2-1; D gene ambiguous. The germline V and J ends were trimmed by 2 bases and 1 base, with 15 bases remaining between them. The CDR3 covers 17 residues. CDR1 and CDR2 from the germline V gene are MNHEY and SMNVEV (reference sequence). CDR3 coding DNA: TGTGCCAGCAGTTTAAGGTGGCTTCTCGCATCCTACAATGAGCAGTTCTTC. This encodes CASSLRWLLASYNEQFF.

This clonotype was seen more than once but under ten times. The chain carries TRBV20-1 and TRBJ2-5, with 7 nucleotides matching TRBD1. V lost 0 bases, J lost 5 bases, and 12 bases stayed unmatched. Germline CDR1 DFQATT, CDR2 SNEGSKA (reference sequence). The CDR3 has 16 amino acids. In DNA form, the CDR3 reads TGCAGTGCTAGAGATGTCTGGGACAGCTACTCTGAGACCCAGTACTTC. The encoded protein is CSARDVWDSYSETQYF.

This clonotype has a handful of counts. The chain joins TRBV25-1 to TRBJ2-7; D is undetermined. V was clipped by 3 bases and J by 2 bases, with 2 bases between them. Germline V gene data show CDR1 as MGHDK and CDR2 as SYGVNS. The CDR3 runs 11 residues. CDR3 nucleotide sequence: TGTGCCAGCAGTGACCCCTACGAGCAGTACTTC. Translating it yields CASSDPYEQYF.

The rearrangement links TRBV27 to TRBJ2-2, with a possible D match to TRBD1 (6 bases). CDR3 length: 14 residues. The germline CDR1 and CDR2 sequences are MNHEY and SMNVEV (reference sequence). V shed 6 bases and J shed 5 bases, with 13 bases lying between them. The CDR3 DNA sequence: TGTGCCAGCAGACTAACAGGGTGGACCGGGGAGCTGTTTTTT. Encoded protein: CASRLTGWTGELFF.

The V call is TRBV13, the J call TRBJ2-1; a possible D gene is TRBD2 (6 bases). The CDR3 runs to 15 residues. Germline CDR1 PRHDT, CDR2 FYEKMQ (reference sequence). The V end was cut by 4 bases, the J end by 0 bases, with 10 bases between. DNA of the CDR3: TGTGCCAGCAGCTCGGGAGAGAGCTCCTACAATGAGCAGTTCTTC. This codes for CASSSGESSYNEQFF.

This clonotype was detected once. V usage is TRBV5-5 and J usage is TRBJ2-7; no firm D call. The CDR3 has 16 amino acids. Trimming removed 0 bases from V and 1 base from J, with 14 bases in between. Germline CDR1 SGHKS, CDR2 YYEKEE (reference sequence). In DNA form, the CDR3 reads TGTGCCAGCAGCTTGGAAGGAAGAATGATATCCTACGAGCAGTACTTC. It is translated as CASSLEGRMISYEQYF.

The table lists this clonotype with a count of one. V gene TRBV4-2 combines with J gene TRBJ2-4; D uncertain. The CDR3 spans 15 residues. CDR1 and CDR2 from the germline V gene are LGHNA and YNFKEQ. V gave up 6 bases and J gave up 3 bases, with 15 bases separating them. CDR3 sequence reads: CASRRTLVVKNIQYF. The CDR3 region has the DNA TGTGCCAGCAGACGAACTCTAGTAGTCAAAAACATTCAGTACTTC.